Each of the 21 T cell receptor beta chains below was sequenced from the same sample in a study of radiation and T cells in renal cell carcinoma (dated by TCRdb to about 2020). Library preparation used the immunoSEQ multiplex PCR assay. This immuneACCESS table, as held by TCRdb, lists in-frame sequences with V and J called but not all clones. Of the missing ones, under half trace to an unresolved V gene in checked studies; the others have no known cause. In this sample the table shows about 90,000 clones, around 81% of which occur a single time. The ten largest clones add up to 9.4% of the sample. Interpreted using the paper, the time point label stands for: blood 4 weeks post-SBRT, at nephrectomy. The treatment or condition label, as the study defines it: 15 Gy SBRT to primary tumor, nephrectomy 4 weeks later. The material was blood, obtained from a patient whose treatment included radiotherapy and nephrectomy. These receptor sequences come from a man in his fifties or sixties with renal cell carcinoma.

V and J are TRBV28 and TRBJ1-4, with 7 bases matching TRBD1. The V and J ends lost 6 bases and 15 bases, in that order; junction bases with no gene match: 19. The CDR3 spans 15 residues. Germline-derived CDR1 and CDR2 are MDHEN and SYDVKM. The CDR3, as DNA: TGTGCCAGCAGCTCAACAGGGGAAGCGGCGGTCGAGTTGTTTTTT. Its translation: CASSSTGEAAVELFF.

The chain has TRBV5-1 and TRBJ2-3; 15 bases line up with TRBD2. The V and J ends lost 0 bases and 6 bases, in that order; junction bases with no gene match: 2. CDR3 size: 16 residues. Looked up from germline, CDR1 is SGHRS and CDR2 is YFSETQ. The CDR3 DNA reads TGCGCCAGCAGCTTGGCAGGGACTAGCGGGAGGGATACGCAGTATTTT. This encodes CASSLAGTSGRDTQYF. The variable domain in full, completed from reference TRBV5-1 and TRBJ2-3, reads KAGVTQTPRYLIKTRGQQVTLSCSPISGHRSVSWYQQTPGQGLQFLFEYFSETQRNKGNFPGRFSGRQFSNSRSEMNVSTLELGDSALYLCASSLAGTSGRDTQYFGPGTRLTVL.

The genes are TRBV7-2 and TRBJ2-7, with D possibly matching TRBD2 (5 bases). CDR1 is SGHTA, CDR2 FQGNSA, per germline. The CDR3 totals 14 residues. The V gene lost 5 bases and the J gene lost 0 bases, with 11 bases spanning the gap. The CDR3 loop reads CASSTQRSSYEQYF. The CDR3 nucleotides are TGTGCCAGCAGCACACAGCGGAGCTCCTACGAGCAGTACTTC.

V is TRBV11-2 and J is TRBJ2-2, with 9 positions matching TRBD1. The V gene's germline CDR1 is SGHAT and CDR2 FQNNGV. The CDR3 totals 14 residues. The V gene end was trimmed by 6 bases and the J gene end by 5 bases; junction bases not matched to a gene: 4. The CDR3 sequence: CASRPQGATGELFF. The CDR3, as DNA: TGTGCCAGCAGACCACAGGGGGCGACCGGGGAGCTGTTTTTT. The variable domain in full, with the rest retrieved from reference TRBV11-2 and TRBJ2-2, is EAGVAQSPRYKIIEKRQSVAFWCNPISGHATLYWYQQILGQGPKLLIQFQNNGVVDDSQLPKDRFSAERLKGVDSTLKIQPAKLEDSAVYLCASRPQGATGELFFGEGSRLTVL.

The V call is TRBV5-4, the J call TRBJ2-7; maybe TRBD1 (5 bases). V lost 0 bases and J 0 bases, leaving 13 bases between the germline ends. This CDR3 is built from 16 residues. Germline-derived CDR1 and CDR2 are SGHNT and YYREEE (reference sequence). The CDR3 DNA reads as TGTGCCAGCAGCTTGGGTGGGGCCGCCAGCTCCTACGAGCAGTACTTC. Translated: CASSLGGAASSYEQYF. Variable domain in full (rest from reference TRBV5-4 and TRBJ2-7): ETGVTQSPTHLIKTRGQQVTLRCSSQSGHNTVSWYQQALGQGPQFIFQYYREEENGRGNFPPRFSGLQFPNYSSELNVNALELDDSALYLCASSLGGAASSYEQYFGPGTRLTVT.

V gene TRBV6-6 combines with J gene TRBJ2-7, with 10 bases identical to TRBD1. Germline lookup yields CDR1 MNHNY and CDR2 SVGAGI (reference sequence). The CDR3 loop spans 16 amino acids. Trimming took 1 base from V and 6 from J; bases not matched to a gene: 9. The CDR3 protein is CASSYFSGTGVGEQYF. The CDR3 DNA reads as TGTGCCAGCAGTTACTTTTCCGGGACAGGGGTTGGCGAGCAGTACTTC.

The rearrangement joins TRBV2 to TRBJ2-3; 8 bases map to TRBD2. Per germline, CDR1 SNHLY and CDR2 FYNNEI. The CDR3 totals 14 residues. With 3 bases clipped from V and 6 bases from J, the junction kept 5 bases outside the gene matches. For the CDR3, the DNA is TGTGCCAGCAGTGACGAGCGGGAGCTTGATACGCAGTATTTT. Translated, it gives CASSDERELDTQYF.

The genes are TRBV30 and TRBJ2-1; no firm D call. V was shortened by 1 base and J by 9 bases, with 13 bases between the two germline ends. This CDR3 contains 13 residues. Germline CDR1 GTSNPN, CDR2 SVGIG (reference sequence). Here the CDR3 reads CAWSASGDGEQFF. CDR3 nucleotide sequence: TGTGCCTGGAGTGCTAGTGGCGACGGTGAGCAGTTCTTC.

Regarding this clone: In the same sample, other DNA sequences code for this CDR3. V gene TRBV5-1 combines with J gene TRBJ1-3; D not certain. The length of the CDR3 is 14 residues. The V end was cut by 0 bases, the J end by 0 bases, with 4 bases between. Germline assignment: CDR1 SGHRS and CDR2 YFSETQ. CDR3 in DNA: TGCGCCAGCAGCTTGGGGAGCTCTGGAAACACCATATATTTT. Residues: CASSLGSSGNTIYF.

The rearrangement links TRBV5-4 to TRBJ2-2; no definite D call. The V gene lost 0 bases and the J gene lost 6 bases, with 3 bases spanning the gap. The CDR3 consists of 12 residues. Germline V gives CDR1 SGHNT, CDR2 YYREEE (reference sequence). CDR3 loop: CASSLGPGELFF. The CDR3 coding sequence is TGTGCCAGCAGCTTGGGGCCCGGGGAGCTGTTTTTT.

V gene TRBV5-1 combines with J gene TRBJ1-6; 7 bases are shared with TRBD1. The V gene end was trimmed by 3 bases and the J gene end by 5 bases; junction bases not matched to a gene: 5. Germline V CDR1 and CDR2: SGHRS, YFSETQ. The CDR3 spans 15 residues. CDR3 protein: CASSWGTANNSPLHF. The CDR3 bases are TGCGCCAGCAGCTGGGGGACAGCAAATAATTCACCCCTCCACTTT.

This chain joins TRBV7-8 and TRBJ2-2; the D gene is possibly TRBD1 (5 bases). The germline V gene encodes CDR1 SGHVS and CDR2 FQNEAQ. Deletions cut 6 bases from V and 5 bases from J, with 19 bases between. The CDR3 is 16 residues long. The CDR3 protein is CASRPDRRLRTGELFF. The CDR3 bases are TGTGCCAGCAGACCCGACAGACGGCTAAGGACCGGGGAGCTGTTTTTT.

The chain couples TRBV5-5 to TRBJ1-2; D unclear. In germline, CDR1 is SGHKS, CDR2 YYEKEE (reference sequence). This CDR3 contains 15 residues. With 6 bases removed from V and 4 bases from J, the gap between germline ends came to 19 bases. The CDR3 sequence is CASNFALDGTYGYTF. The CDR3 DNA follows: TGTGCCAGCAACTTTGCACTCGACGGAACCTATGGCTACACCTTC.

The CDR3 loop is CASSDPGWSIDQETQYF. CDR3 in DNA: TGTGCCAGCAGTGACCCGGGCTGGTCAATTGACCAAGAGACCCAGTACTTC. V is TRBV25-1 and J is TRBJ2-5; D not certain. The CDR3 extends over 17 amino acids. V lost 3 bases to trimming and J lost 0 bases, with 17 bases between them. The germline V gene has CDR1 MGHDK and CDR2 SYGVNS. The full variable domain, rest sourced from reference TRBV25-1 and TRBJ2-5, is EADIYQTPRYLVIGTGKKITLECSQTMGHDKMYWYQQDPGMELHLIHYSYGVNSTEKGDLSSESTVSRIRTEHFPLTLESARPSHTSQYLCASSDPGWSIDQETQYFGPGTRLLVL.

The gene calls are TRBV19 and TRBJ2-2; tentatively, D is TRBD1 or TRBD2 (5 bases each). Per the germline V gene, CDR1 is LNHDA and CDR2 is SQIVND (reference sequence). The CDR3 length is 15 residues. Trimming took 6 bases from V and 3 from J, leaving 14 bases between them. The CDR3 region is CASRGGTGYTGELFF. CDR3 nucleotide sequence: TGTGCCAGTAGGGGTGGGACGGGTTACACCGGGGAGCTGTTTTTT.

This chain uses TRBV5-4 with TRBJ1-1, with D perhaps matching TRBD1 (6 bases). CDR1 and CDR2 (germline): SGHNT, YYREEE (reference sequence). CDR3 length: 19 residues. Trimming removed 1 base from V and 0 bases from J, with 22 bases in between. The CDR3 here is CASSLSGGGRLPMNTEAFF. CDR3 DNA: TGTGCCAGCAGCTTGAGCGGGGGGGGGCGTCTCCCCATGAACACTGAAGCTTTCTTT.

The rearrangement joins TRBV4-2 to TRBJ2-7; 7 nucleotides agree with TRBD1. Germline lookup yields CDR1 LGHNA and CDR2 YNFKEQ. Germline trimming cut 1 base from V and 3 bases from J; bases unmatched to any gene: 12. CDR3 length equals 17 residues. The CDR3 region has the DNA TGTGCCAGCAGCCAAGGCCCCCAAGGGACAGCTAACTACGAGCAGTACTTC. This codes for CASSQGPQGTANYEQYF.

This chain links TRBV28 with TRBJ1-1, with a possible D match to TRBD1 (5 bases). Deletions cut 2 bases from V and 1 base from J, with 11 bases between. CDR3 length: 15 residues. Per the germline V gene, CDR1 is MDHEN and CDR2 is SYDVKM. CDR3 protein: CASSLRTFQNTEAFF. DNA of the CDR3: TGTGCCAGCAGTTTAAGGACATTTCAGAACACTGAAGCTTTCTTT.

The genes are TRBV6-5 and TRBJ2-3; 8 nucleotides match TRBD2. The V segment lost 0 bases and the J segment 2 bases; nucleotides outside the gene matches: 1. CDR1 and CDR2 (germline): MNHEY, SVGAGI. The CDR3 is 15 amino acids. The CDR3 protein is CASSYSAGATDTQYF. CDR3 sequence (DNA): TGTGCCAGCAGTTACTCAGCGGGAGCCACAGATACGCAGTATTTT.

This rearrangement joins TRBV5-5 to TRBJ2-5, with 7 bases that match TRBD2. This CDR3 contains 14 residues. Germline assignment: CDR1 SGHKS and CDR2 YYEKEE (reference sequence). Germline trimming cut 4 bases from V and 5 bases from J; bases unmatched to any gene: 8. CDR3 in DNA: TGTGCCAGCAGCCCAATCGGGGGGTCGGAGACCCAGTACTTC. Protein product: CASSPIGGSETQYF.

V and J are TRBV9 and TRBJ2-1, with D possibly being TRBD2 (5 bases). Germline values: CDR1 SGDLS, CDR2 YYNGEE. CDR3 length equals 15 residues. The V gene lost 5 bases and the J gene lost 2 bases, with 14 bases spanning the gap. CDR3 in amino acids: CASSDPEDPYNEQFF. The DNA of the CDR3 is TGTGCCAGCAGTGACCCGGAGGATCCCTACAATGAGCAGTTCTTC. Using reference TRBV9 and TRBJ2-1 for the parts outside the CDR3, the full variable domain is DSGVTQTPKHLITATGQRVTLRCSPRSGDLSVYWYQQSLDQGLQFLIQYYNGEERAKGNILERFSAQQFPDLHSELNLSSLELGDSALYFCASSDPEDPYNEQFFGPGTRLTVL.